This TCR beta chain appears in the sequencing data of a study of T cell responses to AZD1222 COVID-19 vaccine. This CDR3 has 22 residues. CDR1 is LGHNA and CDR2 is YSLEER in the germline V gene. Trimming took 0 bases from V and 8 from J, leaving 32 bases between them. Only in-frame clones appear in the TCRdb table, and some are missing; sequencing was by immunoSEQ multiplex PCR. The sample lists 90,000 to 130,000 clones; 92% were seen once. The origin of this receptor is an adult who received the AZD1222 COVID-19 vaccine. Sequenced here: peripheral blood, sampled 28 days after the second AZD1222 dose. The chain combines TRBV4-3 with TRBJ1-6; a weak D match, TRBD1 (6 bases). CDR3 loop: CASSQDCGGSWISTRGDSPLHF. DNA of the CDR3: TGCGCCAGCAGCCAAGATTGCGGGGGCAGTTGGATATCGACTAGGGGCGATTCACCCCTCCACTTT.